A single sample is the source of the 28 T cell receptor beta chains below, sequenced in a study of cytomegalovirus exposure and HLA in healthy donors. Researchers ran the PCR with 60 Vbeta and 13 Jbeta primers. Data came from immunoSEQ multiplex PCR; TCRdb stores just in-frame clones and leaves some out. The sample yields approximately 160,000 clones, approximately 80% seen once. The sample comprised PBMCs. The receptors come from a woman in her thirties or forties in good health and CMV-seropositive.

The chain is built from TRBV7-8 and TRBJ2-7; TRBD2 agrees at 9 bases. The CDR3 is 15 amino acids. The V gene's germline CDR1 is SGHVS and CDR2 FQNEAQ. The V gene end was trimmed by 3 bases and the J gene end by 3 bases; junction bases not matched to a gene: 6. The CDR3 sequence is CASSFWREGYYEQYF. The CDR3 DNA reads TGTGCCAGCAGCTTTTGGCGGGAGGGGTACTACGAGCAGTACTTC. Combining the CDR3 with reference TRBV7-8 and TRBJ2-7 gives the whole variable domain GAGVSQSPRYKVAKRGQDVALRCDPISGHVSLFWYQQALGQGPEFLTYFQNEAQLDKSGLPSDRFFAERPEGSVSTLKIQRTQQEDSAVYLCASSFWREGYYEQYFGPGTRLTVT.

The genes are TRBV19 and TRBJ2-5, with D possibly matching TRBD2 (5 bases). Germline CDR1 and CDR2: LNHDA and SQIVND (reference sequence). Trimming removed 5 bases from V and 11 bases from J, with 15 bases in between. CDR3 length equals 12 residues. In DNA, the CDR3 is TGTGCCAGTAGTTACGGGGAAATGGAGCAGTACTTC. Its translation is CASSYGEMEQYF. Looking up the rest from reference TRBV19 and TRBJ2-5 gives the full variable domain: DGGITQSPKYLFRKEGQNVTLSCEQNLNHDAMYWYRQDPGQGLRLIYYSQIVNDFQKGDIAEGYSVSREKKESFPLTVTSAQKNPTAFYLCASSYGEMEQYFGPGTRLLVL.

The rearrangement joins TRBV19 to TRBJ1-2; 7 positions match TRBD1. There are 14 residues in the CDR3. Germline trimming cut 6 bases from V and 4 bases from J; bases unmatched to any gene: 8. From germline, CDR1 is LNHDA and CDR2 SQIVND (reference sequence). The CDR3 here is CASRRQGEGYGYTF. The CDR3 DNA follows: TGTGCCAGTAGACGACAGGGCGAAGGCTATGGCTACACCTTC.

CDR3 DNA sequence: TGTGCCAGCAGCGTGGGACTGTTTTCTGACACCGGGGAGCTGTTTTTT. Its protein is CASSVGLFSDTGELFF. The chain couples TRBV5-5 to TRBJ2-2, with D possibly matching TRBD2 (6 bases). This CDR3 contains 16 residues. The V end lost 4 bases, the J end lost 3 bases, and 16 bases lay between the germline ends. The germline gives CDR1 SGHKS, CDR2 YYEKEE (reference sequence).

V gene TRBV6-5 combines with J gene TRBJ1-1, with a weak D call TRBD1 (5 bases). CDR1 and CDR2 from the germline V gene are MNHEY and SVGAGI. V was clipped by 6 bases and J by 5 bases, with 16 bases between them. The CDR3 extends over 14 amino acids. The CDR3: CASSLSGGETEAFF. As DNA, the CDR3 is TGTGCCAGCAGCCTCTCCGGGGGAGAAACTGAAGCTTTCTTT.

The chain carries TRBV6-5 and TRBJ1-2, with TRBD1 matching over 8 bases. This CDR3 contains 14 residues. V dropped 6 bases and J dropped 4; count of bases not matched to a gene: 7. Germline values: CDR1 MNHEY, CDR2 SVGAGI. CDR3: CASSDQTGGYGYTF. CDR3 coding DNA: TGTGCCAGCAGCGACCAAACAGGGGGCTATGGCTACACCTTC.

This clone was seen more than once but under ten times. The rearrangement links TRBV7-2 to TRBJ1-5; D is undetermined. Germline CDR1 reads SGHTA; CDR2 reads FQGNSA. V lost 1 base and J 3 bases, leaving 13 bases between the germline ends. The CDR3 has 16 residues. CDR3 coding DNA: TGTGCCAGCAGCTTAGTGGATCAGGCTATCAATCAGCCCCAGCATTTT. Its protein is CASSLVDQAINQPQHF.

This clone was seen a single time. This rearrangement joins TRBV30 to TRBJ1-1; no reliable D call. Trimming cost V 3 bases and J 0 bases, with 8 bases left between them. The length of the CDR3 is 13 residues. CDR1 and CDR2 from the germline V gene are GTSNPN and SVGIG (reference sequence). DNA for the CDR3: TGTGCCTGGAGGGGAGTCATGAACACTGAAGCTTTCTTT. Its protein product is CAWRGVMNTEAFF.

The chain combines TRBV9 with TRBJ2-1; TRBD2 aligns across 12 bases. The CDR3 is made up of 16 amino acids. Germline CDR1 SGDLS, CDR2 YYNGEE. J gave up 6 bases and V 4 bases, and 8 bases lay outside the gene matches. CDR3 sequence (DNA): TGTGCCAGCAGCCCCCGACTAGCGGGAGCCCCCAATGAGCAGTTCTTC. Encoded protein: CASSPRLAGAPNEQFF. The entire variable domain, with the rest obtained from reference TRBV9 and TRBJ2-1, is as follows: DSGVTQTPKHLITATGQRVTLRCSPRSGDLSVYWYQQSLDQGLQFLIQYYNGEERAKGNILERFSAQQFPDLHSELNLSSLELGDSALYFCASSPRLAGAPNEQFFGPGTRLTVL.

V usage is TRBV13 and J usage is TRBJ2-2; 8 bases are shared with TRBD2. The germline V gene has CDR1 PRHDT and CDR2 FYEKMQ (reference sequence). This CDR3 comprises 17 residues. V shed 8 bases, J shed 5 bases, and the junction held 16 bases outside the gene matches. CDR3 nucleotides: TGTGCCAGCTCTCTTAGTAAGTCCGGGGGGGATACCGGGGAGCTGTTTTTT. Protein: CASSLSKSGGDTGELFF.

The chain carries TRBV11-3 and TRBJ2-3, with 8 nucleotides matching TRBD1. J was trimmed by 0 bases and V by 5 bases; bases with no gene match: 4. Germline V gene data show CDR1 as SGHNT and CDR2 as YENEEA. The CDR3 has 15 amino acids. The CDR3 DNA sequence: TGTGCCAGCAGCGCAAGGGACAGGAGCACAGATACGCAGTATTTT. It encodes CASSARDRSTDTQYF.

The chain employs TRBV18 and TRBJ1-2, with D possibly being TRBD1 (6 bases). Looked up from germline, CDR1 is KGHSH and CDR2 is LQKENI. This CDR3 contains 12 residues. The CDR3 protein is CLSGQNNYGYTF. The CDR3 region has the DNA TGTCTATCGGGACAAAATAACTATGGCTACACCTTC.

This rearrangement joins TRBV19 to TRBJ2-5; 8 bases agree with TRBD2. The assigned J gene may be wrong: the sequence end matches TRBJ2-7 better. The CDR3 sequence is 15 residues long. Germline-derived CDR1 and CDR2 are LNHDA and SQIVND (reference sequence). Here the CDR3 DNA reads TGTGCCAGTAACCCCGGGGGGGGCGAGTCCTACGAGCAGTACTTC. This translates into CASNPGGGESYEQYF.

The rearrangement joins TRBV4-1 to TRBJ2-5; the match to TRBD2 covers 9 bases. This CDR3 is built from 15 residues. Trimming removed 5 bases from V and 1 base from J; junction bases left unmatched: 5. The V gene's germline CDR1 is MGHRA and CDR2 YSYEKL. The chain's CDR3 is CASSGSGGPQETQYF. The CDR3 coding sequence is TGCGCCAGCAGCGGTAGCGGGGGTCCCCAAGAGACCCAGTACTTC.

CDR3 in DNA: TGTGCCAGCAGTGAAGCGACGGGAATTAGCACAGATACGCAGTATTTT. It translates to CASSEATGISTDTQYF. The chain joins TRBV6-1 to TRBJ2-3; a possible D gene is TRBD2 (5 bases). With 0 bases removed from V and 0 bases from J, the gap between germline ends came to 10 bases. CDR3 length equals 16 residues. The germline V gene encodes CDR1 MNHNS and CDR2 SASEGT.

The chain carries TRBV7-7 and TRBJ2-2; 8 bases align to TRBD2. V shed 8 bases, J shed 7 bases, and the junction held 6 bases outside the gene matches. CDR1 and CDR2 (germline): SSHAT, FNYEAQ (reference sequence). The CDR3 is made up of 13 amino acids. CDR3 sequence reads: CASYSGKDGELFF. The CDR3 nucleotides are TGTGCCAGCTATAGCGGGAAGGACGGGGAGCTGTTTTTT.

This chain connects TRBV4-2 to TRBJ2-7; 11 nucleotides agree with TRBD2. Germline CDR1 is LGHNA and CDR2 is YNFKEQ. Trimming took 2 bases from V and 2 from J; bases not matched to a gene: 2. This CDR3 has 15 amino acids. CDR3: CASSQTLAGAYEQYF. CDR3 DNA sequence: TGTGCCAGCAGCCAAACACTAGCGGGAGCCTACGAGCAGTACTTC.

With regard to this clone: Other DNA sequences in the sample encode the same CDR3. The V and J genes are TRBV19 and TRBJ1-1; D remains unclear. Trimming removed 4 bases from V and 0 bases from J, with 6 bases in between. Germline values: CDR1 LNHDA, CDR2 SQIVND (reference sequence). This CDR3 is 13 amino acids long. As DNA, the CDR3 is TGTGCCAGTAGTAGTCAGATGAACACTGAAGCTTTCTTT. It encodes CASSSQMNTEAFF. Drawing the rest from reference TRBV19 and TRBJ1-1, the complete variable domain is DGGITQSPKYLFRKEGQNVTLSCEQNLNHDAMYWYRQDPGQGLRLIYYSQIVNDFQKGDIAEGYSVSREKKESFPLTVTSAQKNPTAFYLCASSSQMNTEAFFGQGTRLTVV.

CDR3 in amino acids: CASSLFAGVRETQYF. DNA of the CDR3: TGTGCCAGCAGCTTATTCGCGGGAGTGAGAGAGACCCAGTACTTC. This sequence joins TRBV7-2 and TRBJ2-5; the match to TRBD2 covers 7 bases. The germline V gene encodes CDR1 SGHTA and CDR2 FQGNSA. This CDR3 comprises 15 residues. Losses at the gene ends were 2 bases for V and 4 bases for J; bases not matched to a gene: 7.

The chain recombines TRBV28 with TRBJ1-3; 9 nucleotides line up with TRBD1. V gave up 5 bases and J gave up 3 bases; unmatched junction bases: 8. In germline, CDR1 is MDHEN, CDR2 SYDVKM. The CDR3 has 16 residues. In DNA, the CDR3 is TGTGCCAGCAGTCTAAAACAGGGGGCGAGTGGAAACACCATATATTTT. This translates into CASSLKQGASGNTIYF.

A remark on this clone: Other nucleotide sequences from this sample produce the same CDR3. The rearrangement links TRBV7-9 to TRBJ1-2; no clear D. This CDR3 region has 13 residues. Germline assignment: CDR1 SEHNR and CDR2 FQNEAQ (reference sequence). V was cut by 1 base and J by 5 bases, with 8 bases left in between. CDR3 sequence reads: CASSLGTVYGYTF. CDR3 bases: TGTGCCAGCAGCTTAGGTACAGTTTATGGCTACACCTTC.

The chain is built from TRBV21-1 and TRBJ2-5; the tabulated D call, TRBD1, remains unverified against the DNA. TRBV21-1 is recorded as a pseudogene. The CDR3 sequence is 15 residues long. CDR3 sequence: CASSKEDRVQETQYF. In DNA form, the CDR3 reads TGTGCCAGCAGCAAGGAGGACAGGGTACAAGAGACCCAGTACTTC.

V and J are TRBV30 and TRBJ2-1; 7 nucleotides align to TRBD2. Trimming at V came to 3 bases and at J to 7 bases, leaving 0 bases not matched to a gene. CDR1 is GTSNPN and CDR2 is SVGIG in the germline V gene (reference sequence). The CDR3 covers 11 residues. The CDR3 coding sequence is TGTGCCTGGAGCGGGGGGAATGAGCAGTTCTTC. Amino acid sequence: CAWSGGNEQFF.

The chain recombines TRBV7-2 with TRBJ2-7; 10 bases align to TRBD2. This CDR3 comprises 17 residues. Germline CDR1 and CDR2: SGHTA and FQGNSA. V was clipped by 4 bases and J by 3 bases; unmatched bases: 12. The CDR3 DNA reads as TGTGCCAGCAGCTCTGGGGCTAGCGGGGGAGGTCGCTACGAGCAGTACTTC. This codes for CASSSGASGGGRYEQYF.

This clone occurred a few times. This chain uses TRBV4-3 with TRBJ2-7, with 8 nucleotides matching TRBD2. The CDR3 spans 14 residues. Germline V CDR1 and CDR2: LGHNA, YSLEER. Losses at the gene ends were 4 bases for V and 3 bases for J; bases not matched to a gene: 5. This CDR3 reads CASSPGSGGYEQYF. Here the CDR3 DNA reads TGCGCCAGCAGCCCAGGGAGCGGGGGCTACGAGCAGTACTTC.

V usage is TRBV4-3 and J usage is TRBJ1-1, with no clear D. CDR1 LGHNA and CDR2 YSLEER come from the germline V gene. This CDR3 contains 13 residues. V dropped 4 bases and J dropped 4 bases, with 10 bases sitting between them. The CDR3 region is CASSPLEATEAFF. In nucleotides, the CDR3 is TGCGCCAGCAGCCCCCTCGAGGCCACTGAAGCTTTCTTT.

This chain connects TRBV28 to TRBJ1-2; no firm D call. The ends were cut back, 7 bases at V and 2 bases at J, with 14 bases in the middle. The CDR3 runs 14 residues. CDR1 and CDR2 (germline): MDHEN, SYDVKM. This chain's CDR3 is CASNRESLNYGYTF. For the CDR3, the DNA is TGTGCCAGCAACCGGGAAAGTTTGAACTATGGCTACACCTTC.

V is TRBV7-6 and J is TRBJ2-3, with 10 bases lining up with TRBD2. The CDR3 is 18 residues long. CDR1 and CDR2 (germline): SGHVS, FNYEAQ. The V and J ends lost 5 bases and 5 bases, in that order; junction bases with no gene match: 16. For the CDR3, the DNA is TGTGCCAGCAGCAAACTCGCCGGGCTAGCGGGAGTCCGAGATACGCAGTATTTT. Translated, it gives CASSKLAGLAGVRDTQYF. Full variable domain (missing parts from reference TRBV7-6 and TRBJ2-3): GAGVSQSPRYKVTKRGQDVALRCDPISGHVSLYWYRQALGQGPEFLTYFNYEAQQDKSGLPNDRFSAERPEGSISTLTIQRTEQRDSAMYRCASSKLAGLAGVRDTQYFGPGTRLTVL.